The clone carrying this TCR beta chain was found a few times. No antigen is known for it. Time point here: week 3, after first cycle of checkpoint inhibitor. Blood was drawn before treatment and at week 3 after checkpoint blockade. This table comes from immunoSEQ multiplex PCR, and its TCRdb copy is limited to in-frame clones, with some not included. Of 25,000 to 30,000 clones detected, approximately 83% appear once; the ten largest clones hold 10%. These data originate in a study of blood T cell dynamics during melanoma immunotherapy. The germline V and J ends were trimmed by 8 bases and 1 base, with 8 bases remaining between them. Looked up from germline, CDR1 is SNHLY and CDR2 is FYNNEI. The length of the CDR3 is 12 residues. Overall study findings and caveats: Unlike progressors, later disease-control patients had W3 repertoires gaining clonality or diversity.

The source material was blood, sampled from a patient treated with checkpoint blockade. The rearrangement uses TRBV2 and TRBJ1-1; D ambiguous. This clonotype originated in a human donor with melanoma. The DNA for the CDR3 is TGTGCCAGCGGTACGGGGAACACTGAAGCTTTCTTT. The encoded protein is CASGTGNTEAFF.